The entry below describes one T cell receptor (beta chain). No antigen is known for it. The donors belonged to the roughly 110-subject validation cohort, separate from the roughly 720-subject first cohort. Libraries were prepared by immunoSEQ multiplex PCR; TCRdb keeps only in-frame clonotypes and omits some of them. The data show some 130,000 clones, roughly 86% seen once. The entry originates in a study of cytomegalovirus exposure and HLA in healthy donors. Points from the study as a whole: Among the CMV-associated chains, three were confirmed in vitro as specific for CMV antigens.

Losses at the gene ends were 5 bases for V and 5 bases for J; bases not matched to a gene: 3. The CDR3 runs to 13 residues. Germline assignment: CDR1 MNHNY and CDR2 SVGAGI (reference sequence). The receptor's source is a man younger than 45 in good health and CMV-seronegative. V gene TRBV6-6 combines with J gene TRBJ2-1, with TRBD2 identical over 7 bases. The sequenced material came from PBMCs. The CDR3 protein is CASSTGGDNEQFF. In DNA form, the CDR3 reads TGTGCCAGCAGTACGGGGGGAGACAATGAGCAGTTCTTC.